This record looks at one TCR beta chain sequence and its context. Its antigen is undetermined. Among the donors, all were Caucasian adults who lived in Nashville, Tennessee. In the CD4+ fraction, cells were divided into CD45RA+ naive and CD45RA-negative memory subsets. This CDR3 is 15 amino acids long. Germline CDR1 reads MGHRA; CDR2 reads YSYEKL. Trimming shortened V by 3 bases and J by 5 bases, and 13 bases separated the two germline ends. Method: immunoSEQ multiplex PCR; TCRdb's copy keeps in-frame clones and lacks some. The data show some 2,000,000 clones, about 95% seen once. The data are from a study of shared clonotypes between healthy human individuals. Findings and limits, study-wide: It was only blood that was sampled, and tissue repertoires likely differ. How much donors shared clonotypes was expected to be affected by sequencing depth.

The sequenced sample was naive CD4+ T cells sorted from blood. The subset was: CD45RA+ positively selected. The genes are TRBV4-1 and TRBJ1-4, with D tentatively TRBD1 (6 bases). The clonotype was recovered from a man aged 18-30 years in good health. The CDR3 nucleotides read TGCGCCAGCAGCCACCACAGGGACGGGAATGAAAAACTGTTTTTT. Protein: CASSHHRDGNEKLFF.